These T cell receptor beta chains were read from a single sample in a study of T cell responses to AZD1222 COVID-19 vaccine. Here immunoSEQ multiplex PCR was the method, and the copy in TCRdb shows in-frame clones only, minus some. The table lists some 110,000 clones, roughly 86% of them singletons. This sample comprised peripheral blood, obtained 28 days after the second dose of the MenACWY control vaccine. The source is an adult who received the MenACWY meningococcal vaccine as a control. CDR3s include the opening cysteine and the closing phenylalanine or tryptophan. A D gene is named only where the DNA matches it firmly. Clone size appears in some rows only: once, few, many, or a class for an expanded clone.

TRBD2	TRBJ2-7	-	TRBV3-1/TRBV3-2	TGTGCCAGCAGCCAAGCTAGCGGGGGCCCCTACGAGCAGTACTTC	CASSQASGGPYEQYF
-	TRBJ1-2	-	TRBV7-2	TGTGCCAGCAGCCCCTTCCGTCAGGGGAGCTATGGCTACACCTTC	CASSPFRQGSYGYTF
-	TRBJ2-3	few	TRBV5-1	TGCGCCAGCAGCTTCAGTCAGGGCACAGATACGCAGTATTTT	CASSFSQGTDTQYF
-	TRBJ1-6	-	TRBV7-8	TGTGCCAGCAGCTTAGGATTGGCAGAGGGCACACCCCTCCACTTT	CASSLGLAEGTPLHF
-	TRBJ2-5	-	TRBV4-3	TGCGCCAGCAGCCAAGGTTATCCGGGACGGATACAAGAGACCCAGTACTTC	CASSQGYPGRIQETQYF
-	TRBJ2-5	few	TRBV19	TGTGCCAGTAGTGACAGGTACCAAGAGACCCAGTACTTC	CASSDRYQETQYF
-	TRBJ1-2	-	TRBV11-2	TGTGCCAGCAGAACCTTGGGACAAATCTATGGCTACACCTTC	CASRTLGQIYGYTF
-	TRBJ1-2	-	TRBV5-5	TGTGCCAGCAGCGAGGACGACGGCGCCTTTAACTATGGCTACACCTTC	CASSEDDGAFNYGYTF
TRBD2	TRBJ2-5	-	TRBV6-2/TRBV6-3	TGTGCCAGCAGTCGGGAGGGACTTATAGAGACCCAGTACTTC	CASSREGLIETQYF
-	TRBJ2-7	-	TRBV7-8	TGTGCCAGCAGCTTAGTGTCAGGGAAGTTCGACGAGCAGTACTTC	CASSLVSGKFDEQYF
TRBD2	TRBJ2-2	-	TRBV10-2	TGCGCCAGCAGTGATTGGTTTAGCGGGGGGGCAAACGGGGAGCTGTTTTTT	CASSDWFSGGANGELFF
-	TRBJ2-5	-	TRBV11-3	TGTGCCAGCAGCTTAACCCAGGGAGAGACCCAGTACTTC	CASSLTQGETQYF
-	TRBJ1-4	-	TRBV11-1	TGTGCCAGCAGCTTGCGGACAGCTACTAATGAAAAACTGTTTTTT	CASSLRTATNEKLFF
-	TRBJ1-6	once	TRBV5-1	TGCGCCAGCAGCCTTACAGGTTTTTCCACCCTCCACTTT	CASSLTGFSTLHF
-	TRBJ2-5	-	TRBV30	TGTGCCTGGAGGAAAACAAAAGAGACCCAGTACTTC	CAWRKTKETQYF
-	TRBJ1-5	-	TRBV24-1	TGTGCCACCAGTGATTTGGGGGGGGCAAATAGCAATCAGCCCCAGCATTTT	CATSDLGGANSNQPQHF
-	TRBJ1-5	-	TRBV19	TGTGCCAGTAGTACCACAGGGACCGAGCCCCAGCATTTT	CASSTTGTEPQHF
TRBD2	TRBJ2-7	-	TRBV29-1	TGCAGCGCCGGGACTAGCGGGGGGCCGAGCTCCTACGAGCAGTACTTC	CSAGTSGGPSSYEQYF
TRBD1	TRBJ1-3	-	TRBV4-3	TGCGCCAGCAGCCAAGATCAGACAGGGATTTTAAACACCATATATTTT	CASSQDQTGILNTIYF
TRBD1	TRBJ2-7	-	TRBV27	TGTGCCAGCAGTATTCTACGGACAGGGGACAACGAGCAGTACTTC	CASSILRTGDNEQYF
-	TRBJ2-7	-	TRBV6-6	TGTGCCAGCAGTTACTCATCTGGGGCCGCGGGCGAGCAGTACTTC	CASSYSSGAAGEQYF
TRBD1	TRBJ1-2	-	TRBV5-1	TGCGCCAGCACCGCACAGACAGGGGGTGGAGGCTACACCTTC	CASTAQTGGGGYTF
-	TRBJ2-1	-	TRBV18	TGTGCCAGCTCACCGCCCGCCTGGGATGAGCAGTTCTTC	CASSPPAWDEQFF
-	TRBJ2-1	-	TRBV18	TGTGCCAGCTCACCACCGATGCTCTTGGACAATGAGCAGTTCTTC	CASSPPMLLDNEQFF
-	TRBJ1-1	-	TRBV7-3	TGTGCCAGCAGCTTAGGTACAGGGATAGACACTGAAGCTTTCTTT	CASSLGTGIDTEAFF
TRBD1	TRBJ1-2	-	TRBV10-2	TGCGCCAGCAGGGACCCCAGGACAGGTGACTATGGCTACACCTTC	CASRDPRTGDYGYTF
-	TRBJ2-7	few	TRBV30	TGTGCCTGGAGTCCCTTTTTCTTCTGCTCCTACGAGCAGTACTTC	CAWSPFFFCSYEQYF
-	TRBJ2-2	few	TRBV6-5	TGTGCCAGCGAGGTTGTGGCCGGGGAGCTGTTTTTT	CASEVVAGELFF
-	TRBJ1-2	-	TRBV2	TGTGCCAGCAGTGCCGGTGTTTATGGCTACACCTTC	CASSAGVYGYTF
-	TRBJ1-5	-	TRBV7-8	TGTGCCAGCAGCTTGGCGATGGATCATCAGCCCCAGCATTTT	CASSLAMDHQPQHF
-	TRBJ2-1	-	TRBV20-1	TGCAGTGCTAGTCGGGGAAATGAGCAGTTCTTC	CSASRGNEQFF
-	TRBJ1-6	-	TRBV28	TGTGCCAGCGGGTCCGGGGGGGCTCTTGGTTCACCCCTCCACTTT	CASGSGGALGSPLHF
TRBD1	TRBJ1-1	-	TRBV7-8	TGTGCCAGCAGCCCAGGGGGGGGATCGCAAGCTTTCTTT	CASSPGGGSQAFF
TRBD1	TRBJ1-1	-	TRBV25-1	TGTGCCAGCAGTGAATGGGGGACAGGGACTGAAGCTTTCTTT	CASSEWGTGTEAFF
TRBD2	TRBJ2-2	-	TRBV20-1	TGCAGTGCTAGTTTGATCGGCGGGGGGGCGACCGGGGAGCTGTTTTTT	CSASLIGGGATGELFF
TRBD1	TRBJ1-4	-	TRBV28	TGTGCCAGCGGCACCCTAACCGGGACAGGGGGCACCAATGAAAAACTGTTTTTT	CASGTLTGTGGTNEKLFF
-	TRBJ2-2	-	TRBV28	TGTGCCAGCAGTCGGACAGTAGATGAGGGGGAGCTGTTTTTT	CASSRTVDEGELFF
TRBD1	TRBJ1-2	-	TRBV7-2	TGTGCCAGCAGCTTAGGGCCCTCCGGGACAGGGTATGGCTACACCTTC	CASSLGPSGTGYGYTF
-	TRBJ2-7	-	TRBV27	TGTGCCAGCAGCTCTGGCAGGGTTTCCTACGAGCAGTACTTC	CASSSGRVSYEQYF
TRBD1	TRBJ1-6	once	TRBV5-4	TGTGCCAGCAGCTGGGGACAGGGAGGAAATTCACCCCTCCACTTT	CASSWGQGGNSPLHF
-	TRBJ1-1	-	TRBV7-3	TGTGCCAGCAGCTTATCCGCAGGGGAGTTGAACACTGAAGCTTTCTTT	CASSLSAGELNTEAFF
-	TRBJ1-4	-	TRBV25-1	TGTGCCAGCAGCCCCCCTATAAAGGGGATGGGTGAAAAACTGTTTTTT	CASSPPIKGMGEKLFF
TRBD1	TRBJ1-4	once	TRBV29-1	TGCAGCGTTTCACCGGAGGGGGCAGCGGAAAAACTGTTTTTT	CSVSPEGAAEKLFF
TRBD1	TRBJ2-7	-	TRBV9	TGTGCCAGCAGCGTAGCGTTAGCCCCGGGACAGGGGGCCTACGAGCAGTACTTC	CASSVALAPGQGAYEQYF
-	TRBJ1-6	once	TRBV6-1	TGTGCCAGCAGTGAAGAGCTTATGGGGGCTCGAAATTCACCCCTCCACTTT	CASSEELMGARNSPLHF
-	TRBJ1-4	-	TRBV12-3/TRBV12-4	TGTGCCAGCAGTTTAGACAGGGTAGTGCTGTTTTTT	CASSLDRVVLFF